Below, 27 T cell receptor beta chains from the same sample are listed, as sequenced in a study of blood T cell repertoires in COVID-19 (dated by TCRdb to the early 2020s). Libraries came from the immunoSEQ multiplex PCR assay. Here the immuneACCESS table is served through TCRdb, limited to in-frame sequences with V and J called. Missing clones are a known gap in these copies; in checked studies unresolved V genes cover under half, and the rest lacks a known reason. In this sample the table shows hundreds of thousands of clones, under 90% of which occur a single time. Approximately 3.8% of the sample belongs to the ten largest clones. Sequencing used PBMCs or T cells enriched from blood (not recorded which). Every receptor here comes from a woman aged 40 to 49 who had been exposed to COVID-19.

The rearrangement links TRBV6-4 to TRBJ2-1; 11 bases are shared with TRBD2. Trimming at V came to 5 bases and at J to 8 bases, leaving 8 bases not matched to a gene. The CDR3 is 15 residues long. Germline CDR1 MRHNA, CDR2 SNTAGT. The CDR3: CASSLLAGGPDEQFF. CDR3 nucleotide sequence: TGTGCCAGCAGTCTATTAGCGGGGGGGCCTGATGAGCAGTTCTTC.

The chain recombines TRBV7-9 with TRBJ2-5; perhaps TRBD1 as D (5 bases). Looked up from germline, CDR1 is SEHNR and CDR2 is FQNEAQ (reference sequence). The CDR3 sequence is 14 residues long. V was cut by 2 bases and J by 5 bases, with 12 bases left in between. CDR3 region: CASSLSRRAETQYF. CDR3 DNA sequence: TGTGCCAGCAGCTTATCCCGCAGGGCTGAGACCCAGTACTTC.

This clone was seen once. In DNA, the CDR3 is TGTGCCAGTACGAGCACCCGGTCCGACTATAGCAATCAGCCCCAGCATTTT. Protein product: CASTSTRSDYSNQPQHF. V is TRBV19 and J is TRBJ1-5; D not resolved. From germline, CDR1 is LNHDA and CDR2 SQIVND (reference sequence). V gave up 7 bases and J gave up 0 bases, with 19 bases separating them. The CDR3 sequence is 17 residues long.

The chain uses TRBV19 and TRBJ1-1; 10 positions match TRBD1. Germline assignment: CDR1 LNHDA and CDR2 SQIVND (reference sequence). The CDR3 is made up of 15 amino acids. The junction had 4 bases not matched to a gene; V was cut back by 6 bases and J by 0 bases. The CDR3 DNA is TGTGCCAGTAGCAGGACAGGGGGTATGAACACTGAAGCTTTCTTT. Its protein is CASSRTGGMNTEAFF. The full variable domain, in which reference TRBV19 and TRBJ1-1 provide the parts outside the CDR3, is DGGITQSPKYLFRKEGQNVTLSCEQNLNHDAMYWYRQDPGQGLRLIYYSQIVNDFQKGDIAEGYSVSREKKESFPLTVTSAQKNPTAFYLCASSRTGGMNTEAFFGQGTRLTVV.

This clone was counted once. The chain uses TRBV6-2 or TRBV6-3 and TRBJ2-1; 11 positions agree with TRBD2. The length of the CDR3 is 16 residues. V gave up 0 bases and J gave up 8 bases; unmatched junction bases: 6. Per germline, CDR1 MNHEY and CDR2 SVGEGT. The DNA of the CDR3 is TGTGCCAGCAGTTACTCCTTAGCGGGGGGGCCCTATGAGCAGTTCTTC. As protein: CASSYSLAGGPYEQFF.

The V and J genes are TRBV6-5 and TRBJ1-1; TRBD1 aligns across 8 bases. The germline V gene encodes CDR1 MNHEY and CDR2 SVGAGI. This CDR3 is 14 amino acids long. V gave up 4 bases and J gave up 2 bases; unmatched junction bases: 3. Written as DNA, the CDR3 is TGTGCCAGCAGTTTCACAGGGGGTAACACTGAAGCTTTCTTT. It codes for CASSFTGGNTEAFF.

The chain is built from TRBV7-9 and TRBJ2-5, with TRBD2 matching 13 bases. This CDR3 spans 15 amino acids. The V segment lost 5 bases and the J segment 3 bases; nucleotides outside the gene matches: 3. Germline V lookup: CDR1 SEHNR, CDR2 FQNEAQ (reference sequence). This CDR3 reads CASSPGTSGEETQYF. The CDR3 nucleotides are TGTGCCAGCAGCCCCGGGACTAGCGGGGAAGAGACCCAGTACTTC.

The chain uses TRBV12-3 or TRBV12-4 and TRBJ1-1, with unresolved D. CDR3 length: 13 residues. The V end lost 3 bases, the J end lost 3 bases, and 8 bases lay between the germline ends. This CDR3 is CASSFSRDTEAFF. As DNA, the CDR3 is TGTGCCAGCAGTTTCAGCCGGGACACTGAAGCTTTCTTT.

V and J are TRBV27 and TRBJ1-6; D remains ambiguous. Germline assignment: CDR1 MNHEY and CDR2 SMNVEV (reference sequence). V was shortened by 4 bases and J by 7 bases, with 11 bases between the two germline ends. The CDR3 spans 14 residues. This CDR3 is CASSSVGRNSPLHF. For the CDR3, the DNA is TGTGCCAGCAGTTCAGTGGGGAGGAATTCACCCCTCCACTTT.

The rearrangement joins TRBV4-2 to TRBJ1-3; a weak D match, TRBD1 (6 bases). V was cut by 5 bases and J by 3 bases, with 17 bases left in between. This CDR3 has 16 amino acids. The V gene's germline CDR1 is LGHNA and CDR2 YNFKEQ. The CDR3 spells CASSAPGGPGGNTIYF. CDR3 sequence (DNA): TGTGCCAGCAGCGCTCCGGGGGGCCCCGGTGGAAACACCATATATTTT.

The chain recombines TRBV29-1 with TRBJ2-3; 7 bases are a match to TRBD2. This CDR3 is built from 12 residues. The J segment lost 5 bases and the V segment lost 8 bases, leaving 7 bases of the junction unmatched. Germline V gene lookup returns CDR1 SQVTM and CDR2 ANQGSEA. In DNA, the CDR3 is TGCAGCTTCAGCGGGGTCGAAGATACGCAGTATTTT. It translates to CSFSGVEDTQYF.

Points on this clone: The junction and the germline gene differ at one end; a read error may be behind it. V and J are TRBV6-1 and TRBJ2-7; tentative D call: TRBD1 (5 bases). This CDR3 has 13 residues. Germline values: CDR1 MNHNS, CDR2 SASEGT. CDR3: CASSEGAIYEQYF. The DNA for the CDR3 is TGTGCCAGCAGCGAAGGGGCCATCTACGAGCAGTACTTC.

The chain has TRBV29-1 and TRBJ1-1; 8 bases line up with TRBD1. CDR1 and CDR2 from the germline V gene are SQVTM and ANQGSEA. The CDR3 has 14 amino acids. Unmatched junction bases numbered 2, after V lost 1 base and J lost 1 base. CDR3 amino acids: CSVEGQGTNTEAFF. As DNA, the CDR3 is TGCAGCGTTGAAGGACAGGGGACGAACACTGAAGCTTTCTTT. The full variable domain, completed using reference TRBV29-1 and TRBJ1-1, is SAVISQKPSRDICQRGTSLTIQCQVDSQVTMMFWYRQQPGQSLTLIATANQGSEATYESGFVIDKFPISRPNLTFSTLTVSNMSPEDSSIYLCSVEGQGTNTEAFFGQGTRLTVV.

V gene TRBV5-6 combines with J gene TRBJ2-3; either TRBD1 or TRBD2 may supply D (6 bases each). The CDR3 is made up of 13 amino acids. Germline loops: CDR1 SGHDT, CDR2 YYEEEE. V was cut by 4 bases and J by 4 bases, with 10 bases left in between. The CDR3 coding sequence is TGTGCCAGCAGCCTGGGGGGCGCAGATACGCAGTATTTT. Its translation is CASSLGGADTQYF. Using reference TRBV5-6 and TRBJ2-3 for the parts outside the CDR3, the full variable domain is DAGVTQSPTHLIKTRGQQVTLRCSPKSGHDTVSWYQQALGQGPQFIFQYYEEEERQRGNFPDRFSGHQFPNYSSELNVNALLLGDSALYLCASSLGGADTQYFGPGTRLTVL.

The rearrangement joins TRBV11-2 to TRBJ2-3; D is undetermined. V was pared by 2 bases and J by 4 bases, with 16 bases between. This CDR3 has 16 amino acids. Germline values: CDR1 SGHAT, CDR2 FQNNGV. The CDR3 nucleotides read TGTGCCAGCAGCTTATTCCCCACCCAGGCTGCAGATACGCAGTATTTT. Its translation: CASSLFPTQAADTQYF. The whole variable domain, filled in from reference TRBV11-2 and TRBJ2-3, reads EAGVAQSPRYKIIEKRQSVAFWCNPISGHATLYWYQQILGQGPKLLIQFQNNGVVDDSQLPKDRFSAERLKGVDSTLKIQPAKLEDSAVYLCASSLFPTQAADTQYFGPGTRLTVL.

This chain uses TRBV7-6 with TRBJ2-5; possibly TRBD1 for D (6 bases). The V gene lost 5 bases and the J gene lost 3 bases, with 10 bases spanning the gap. This CDR3 spans 13 amino acids. CDR1 is SGHVS, CDR2 FNYEAQ, per germline. The CDR3 sequence is CASSAWTEETQYF. The CDR3 bases are TGTGCCAGCAGCGCCTGGACAGAAGAGACCCAGTACTTC.

The gene calls are TRBV2 and TRBJ2-3; 9 nucleotides line up with TRBD2. This CDR3 region has 15 residues. The V and J ends lost 6 bases and 4 bases, in that order; junction bases with no gene match: 8. The germline V gene encodes CDR1 SNHLY and CDR2 FYNNEI. CDR3 in DNA: TGTGCCAGCAGACTCGGACTAGCGCTAGCAGATACGCAGTATTTT. Its protein product is CASRLGLALADTQYF. The whole variable domain, remainder taken from reference TRBV2 and TRBJ2-3, is EPEVTQTPSHQVTQMGQEVILRCVPISNHLYFYWYRQILGQKVEFLVSFYNNEISEKSEIFDDQFSVERPDGSNFTLKIRSTKLEDSAMYFCASRLGLALADTQYFGPGTRLTVL.

V gene TRBV3-1 (or the pseudogene TRBV3-2) combines with J gene TRBJ1-1; D unclear. Germline CDR1 and CDR2: LGHDT and YNNKEL (reference sequence). The CDR3 runs 12 residues. V was pared by 3 bases and J by 2 bases, with 4 bases between. CDR3 in amino acids: CASSHSNTEAFF. The DNA of the CDR3 is TGTGCCAGCAGCCACAGTAACACTGAAGCTTTCTTT.

This rearrangement joins TRBV3-1 (or the pseudogene TRBV3-2) to TRBJ2-7; the match to TRBD2 covers 9 bases. The CDR3 is 14 residues long. Per germline, CDR1 LGHDT and CDR2 YNNKEL (reference sequence). Trimming removed 4 bases from V and 2 bases from J; junction bases left unmatched: 3. CDR3 sequence reads: CASSRGTSPYEQYF. As DNA, the CDR3 is TGTGCCAGCAGCCGCGGGACTAGCCCCTACGAGCAGTACTTC.

The chain recombines TRBV11-1 with TRBJ1-2; maybe TRBD1 (5 bases). Per germline, CDR1 SGHAT and CDR2 FQDESV (reference sequence). The CDR3 sequence is 15 residues long. Trimming cost V 1 base and J 2 bases, with 11 bases left between them. The CDR3 DNA sequence: TGTGCCAGCAGCTTAGGCCAGGGCTCGAACTATGGCTACACCTTC. It encodes CASSLGQGSNYGYTF.

The CDR3 nucleotides are TGTGCCAGCAGTTGGAGGGCCTATAATTCACCCCTCCACTTT. It yields the protein CASSWRAYNSPLHF. The gene calls are TRBV28 and TRBJ1-6; D is undetermined. V was pared by 4 bases and J by 2 bases, with 6 bases between. Germline V gene data show CDR1 as MDHEN and CDR2 as SYDVKM. CDR3 size: 14 residues.

The CDR3 sequence is CASSFSPGADTEAFF. Here the CDR3 DNA reads TGTGCCAGCAGTTTCTCGCCTGGGGCAGACACTGAAGCTTTCTTT. The rearrangement joins TRBV28 to TRBJ1-1, with a weak D call TRBD1 (5 bases). Trimming pared 3 bases from V and 3 bases from J, leaving 14 bases between. Germline V gene sequence: CDR1 MDHEN, CDR2 SYDVKM. The CDR3 loop spans 15 amino acids.

This clone was detected once. The rearrangement joins TRBV6-2 or TRBV6-3 to TRBJ1-5; D possibly corresponds to TRBD1 (6 bases). Trimming shortened V by 0 bases and J by 2 bases, and 20 bases separated the two germline ends. Per the germline V gene, CDR1 is MNHEY and CDR2 is SVGEGT. The CDR3 runs to 19 residues. CDR3 nucleotide sequence: TGTGCCAGCAGTTACTCTCCTCTCAGGGGAAGTGGGCGCAATCAGCCCCAGCATTTT. Translating it yields CASSYSPLRGSGRNQPQHF.

This clone was recorded only once. The V and J genes are TRBV5-4 and TRBJ2-1, with D perhaps TRBD2 (5 bases). The CDR3 runs 13 residues. V lost 4 bases, J lost 5 bases, and 10 bases lay in between. Germline loops: CDR1 SGHNT, CDR2 YYREEE (reference sequence). The CDR3 is CASSRPADNEQFF. In nucleotides, the CDR3 is TGTGCCAGCAGCCGACCAGCGGACAATGAGCAGTTCTTC.

The chain has TRBV29-1 and TRBJ1-2, with D perhaps matching TRBD1 (6 bases). The CDR3 covers 11 residues. V was cut by 5 bases and J by 6 bases, with 10 bases left in between. Germline V gene data show CDR1 as SQVTM and CDR2 as ANQGSEA. Written as DNA, the CDR3 is TGCAGCGTTACAGGGAACGATGGCTACACCTTC. Translated, it gives CSVTGNDGYTF.

This clone occurred once. The chain has TRBV27 and TRBJ2-3; 9 bases fit TRBD1. The length of the CDR3 is 13 residues. The V gene end was trimmed by 7 bases and the J gene end by 2 bases; junction bases not matched to a gene: 1. Germline V gene sequence: CDR1 MNHEY, CDR2 SMNVEV (reference sequence). CDR3 sequence: CASNRGPTDTQYF. In DNA, the CDR3 is TGTGCCAGCAACAGGGGGCCCACAGATACGCAGTATTTT.

J is TRBJ2-5 and V is TRBV19, with D perhaps TRBD1 (5 bases). The V gene's germline CDR1 is LNHDA and CDR2 SQIVND (reference sequence). With 6 bases removed from V and 2 bases from J, the gap between germline ends came to 16 bases. The CDR3 length is 15 residues. The CDR3 nucleotides read TGTGCCAGTAGGAATCTGGGGCGCTTACAAGAGACCCAGTACTTC. Encoded protein: CASRNLGRLQETQYF.